Shown below are 19 T cell receptor beta chains from a single sample sequenced in a study of shared clonotypes between healthy human individuals. Naive CD8 cells lacked CD45RO and underwent positive selection for CCR7, leaving out terminally differentiated effector memory CD45RA+ cells. Only in-frame clones appear in the TCRdb table, and some are missing; sequencing was by immunoSEQ multiplex PCR. The sample comprises 600,000 or so clones, approximately 95% of which are singletons, and about 0.11% rests with the top ten. Sequencing was carried out using naive CD8+ T cells sorted from blood. The receptor set was obtained from a woman under 40 in good health.

This clone was observed once. The rearrangement links TRBV27 to TRBJ2-7; no reliable D call. Germline values: CDR1 MNHEY, CDR2 SMNVEV (reference sequence). The CDR3 loop spans 12 amino acids. V was clipped by 8 bases and J by 2 bases, with 10 bases between them. The DNA of the CDR3 is TGTGCCAGCGGATACTTCGCCTACGAGCAGTACTTC. Its protein product is CASGYFAYEQYF.

The chain carries TRBV28 and TRBJ2-7, with D possibly being TRBD2 (6 bases). CDR3 length: 14 residues. Germline V gene lookup returns CDR1 MDHEN and CDR2 SYDVKM. The V and J ends lost 3 bases and 2 bases respectively, with 11 bases between them. The CDR3 DNA is TGTGCCAGCAGTTTCTCTAGCGAGGCCTACGAGCAGTACTTC. It translates to CASSFSSEAYEQYF. The full variable domain, rest sourced from reference TRBV28 and TRBJ2-7, is DVKVTQSSRYLVKRTGEKVFLECVQDMDHENMFWYRQDPGLGLRLIYFSYDVKMKEKGDIPEGYSVSREKKERFSLILESASTNQTSMYLCASSFSSEAYEQYFGPGTRLTVT.

The genes are TRBV7-9 and TRBJ1-3, with D uncertain. Trimming took 5 bases from V and 3 from J, leaving 8 bases between them. The germline V gene has CDR1 SEHNR and CDR2 FQNEAQ (reference sequence). The CDR3 covers 13 residues. The CDR3 DNA reads as TGTGCCAGCAGCCCGAAGGATGGAAACACCATATATTTT. It yields the protein CASSPKDGNTIYF.

The chain has TRBV4-1 and TRBJ1-3; 8 bases map to TRBD1. CDR3 length: 14 amino acids. CDR1 and CDR2 (germline): MGHRA, YSYEKL. The V and J ends lost 6 bases and 4 bases, in that order; junction bases with no gene match: 5. DNA of the CDR3: TGCGCCAGCAGGGGCAGGGGGCTCGGAAACACCATATATTTT. Encoded protein: CASRGRGLGNTIYF.

The chain has TRBV28 and TRBJ1-1; D perhaps matches TRBD1 (5 bases). Germline loops: CDR1 MDHEN, CDR2 SYDVKM. The CDR3 sequence is 14 residues long. V lost 1 base and J lost 6, with 12 bases in between. CDR3 nucleotide sequence: TGTGCCAGCAGTTTATTCAGGGAGGGTGCTGAAGCTTTCTTT. This codes for CASSLFREGAEAFF. The full variable domain, with the rest looked up from reference TRBV28 and TRBJ1-1, is DVKVTQSSRYLVKRTGEKVFLECVQDMDHENMFWYRQDPGLGLRLIYFSYDVKMKEKGDIPEGYSVSREKKERFSLILESASTNQTSMYLCASSLFREGAEAFFGQGTRLTVV.

J is TRBJ1-2 and V is TRBV19; a possible D gene is TRBD1 (6 bases). The V and J ends lost 0 bases and 3 bases respectively, with 14 bases between them. CDR1 and CDR2 from the germline V gene are LNHDA and SQIVND (reference sequence). The CDR3 loop spans 16 amino acids. Here the CDR3 DNA reads TGTGCCAGTAGTATAGATGATAAGGGACACTACTATGGCTACACCTTC. The encoded protein is CASSIDDKGHYYGYTF.

J is TRBJ1-4 and V is TRBV4-1, with D tentatively TRBD1 (5 bases). CDR3 length equals 18 residues. The germline CDR1 and CDR2 sequences are MGHRA and YSYEKL. V was cut by 3 bases and J by 7 bases, with 24 bases left in between. The CDR3 DNA reads TGCGCCAGCAGCCACGTACCCCCCGCCGAAGAGGGGTTTGAAAAACTGTTTTTT. Protein: CASSHVPPAEEGFEKLFF.

The CDR3 here is CASSPDSLSQPQHF. DNA for the CDR3: TGTGCCAGCAGTCCGGACAGCCTCTCGCAGCCCCAGCATTTT. The V and J genes are TRBV28 and TRBJ1-5; D possibly corresponds to TRBD1 (6 bases). Germline CDR1 and CDR2: MDHEN and SYDVKM. The CDR3 runs 14 residues. V shed 5 bases and J shed 7 bases, with 15 bases lying between them.

The CDR3 coding sequence is TGTGCCAGCAGTGATGGGGTGGATGAGCAGTTCTTC. Translated: CASSDGVDEQFF. The chain couples TRBV2 to TRBJ2-1; no reliable D call. V was trimmed by 3 bases and J by 8 bases, leaving 8 bases between them. CDR3 length: 12 residues. CDR1 SNHLY and CDR2 FYNNEI come from the germline V gene.

The rearrangement links TRBV9 to TRBJ2-7, with 8 bases matching TRBD2. From germline, CDR1 is SGDLS and CDR2 YYNGEE. The junction had 3 bases not matched to a gene; V was cut back by 3 bases and J by 4 bases. The CDR3 has 13 amino acids. CDR3 sequence: CASSEGLGYEQYF. In nucleotides, the CDR3 is TGTGCCAGCAGCGAGGGACTAGGATACGAGCAGTACTTC.

The V gene is TRBV27, the J gene TRBJ2-7; the D call may be TRBD1 or TRBD2 (5 bases each). CDR1 MNHEY and CDR2 SMNVEV come from the germline V gene (reference sequence). V was clipped by 3 bases and J by 5 bases, with 14 bases between them. The CDR3 spans 14 residues. CDR3 sequence (DNA): TGTGCCAGCAGTTTCGGTGGGACCCGGCACGAGCAGTACTTC. Translation: CASSFGGTRHEQYF.

The J gene is TRBJ2-7, the V gene TRBV6-5; 9 bases agree with TRBD2. Losses at the gene ends were 4 bases for V and 5 bases for J; bases not matched to a gene: 6. The germline V gene encodes CDR1 MNHEY and CDR2 SVGAGI. The CDR3 has 14 amino acids. Written as DNA, the CDR3 is TGTGCCAGCAGTTTAGCGGGAGAGGAAGACGAGCAGTACTTC. Translating it yields CASSLAGEEDEQYF.

V is TRBV5-4 and J is TRBJ2-7, with a possible D match to TRBD1 (6 bases). The CDR3 is 15 residues long. Germline V gene lookup returns CDR1 SGHNT and CDR2 YYREEE (reference sequence). Between the trimmed V and J ends, which lost 1 base and 5 bases, there was a span of 16 bases. In DNA, the CDR3 is TGTGCCAGCAGCTTGTTCACAGGGAGAAAGGACGAGCAGTACTTC. Protein sequence: CASSLFTGRKDEQYF.

Worth noting for this clone: The same CDR3 also results from other DNA sequences found in this sample. V gene TRBV19 combines with J gene TRBJ2-7, with D perhaps TRBD1 or TRBD2 (5 bases each). V was trimmed by 5 bases and J by 2 bases, leaving 13 bases between them. The CDR3 spans 14 residues. Germline CDR1 reads LNHDA; CDR2 reads SQIVND (reference sequence). The CDR3 nucleotides read TGTGCCAGTAGTCCCCGGACGGGACCCTACGAGCAGTACTTC. Its protein product is CASSPRTGPYEQYF.

J is TRBJ1-5 and V is TRBV2; D remains unclear. The CDR3 consists of 15 residues. Germline CDR1 SNHLY, CDR2 FYNNEI. Trimming cost V 4 bases and J 0 bases, with 10 bases left between them. This chain's CDR3 is CASSAREHSNQPQHF. In nucleotides, the CDR3 is TGTGCCAGCAGTGCTCGGGAACATAGCAATCAGCCCCAGCATTTT.

V usage is TRBV4-1 and J usage is TRBJ1-4, with D tentatively TRBD1 (5 bases). V was trimmed by 1 base and J by 8 bases, leaving 14 bases between them. CDR1 is MGHRA and CDR2 is YSYEKL in the germline V gene. The CDR3 totals 15 residues. CDR3 in amino acids: CASSQGSREKEKLFF. The CDR3 bases are TGCGCCAGCAGCCAAGGTTCCAGGGAGAAAGAAAAACTGTTTTTT.

This chain joins TRBV18 and TRBJ2-7; TRBD2 agrees at 11 bases. Unmatched junction bases numbered 12, after V lost 10 bases and J lost 4 bases. The germline V gene encodes CDR1 KGHSH and CDR2 LQKENI. The length of the CDR3 is 15 residues. For the CDR3, the DNA is TGTGCCACCAAAAGCGAGGCTAGCGGGAGGTACGAGCAGTACTTC. Amino acids: CATKSEASGRYEQYF.

The chain employs TRBV5-1 and TRBJ2-1; 9 bases line up with TRBD2. J lost 0 bases, V lost 3 bases, and 7 bases had no gene match. This CDR3 contains 17 residues. Germline CDR1 is SGHRS and CDR2 is YFSETQ. The CDR3 reads CASSSGTSPSSYNEQFF. The DNA for the CDR3 is TGCGCCAGCAGCTCCGGGACTAGCCCGAGCTCCTACAATGAGCAGTTCTTC.

The V and J genes are TRBV5-4 and TRBJ2-1; 10 bases fit TRBD2. The CDR3 has 15 amino acids. The germline V gene has CDR1 SGHNT and CDR2 YYREEE (reference sequence). V was clipped by 6 bases and J by 3 bases; unmatched bases: 6. In DNA, the CDR3 is TGTGCCAGCACCAAGTGGACTAGCGGCTACAATGAGCAGTTCTTC. Encoded protein: CASTKWTSGYNEQFF.